What follows are 22 T cell receptor beta chains derived from one specimen sequenced in a study of cytomegalovirus exposure and HLA in healthy donors. Both 60 Vbeta primers and 13 Jbeta primers went into the PCR. Sequenced by immunoSEQ multiplex PCR; TCRdb stores in-frame clones only, minus some. The data contain 150,000 or so clones, 86% of them seen just once; the ten biggest clones take up approximately 2%. The source material was PBMCs. The receptors were gathered from a woman between 18 and 29 years old in good health and CMV-seronegative.

V usage is TRBV5-1 and J usage is TRBJ1-2, with D maybe TRBD1 (5 bases). Deletions cut 5 bases from V and 6 bases from J, with 14 bases between. CDR3 length equals 13 residues. The germline CDR1 and CDR2 sequences are SGHRS and YFSETQ. In nucleotides, the CDR3 is TGCGCCAGCAGTTTTCAGGGATTCGATGGCTACACCTTC. This gives the protein CASSFQGFDGYTF.

This rearrangement joins TRBV27 to TRBJ2-7, with D perhaps matching TRBD2 (5 bases). The CDR3 is made up of 12 amino acids. CDR1 MNHEY and CDR2 SMNVEV come from the germline V gene (reference sequence). V lost 8 bases and J lost 3, with 11 bases in between. CDR3 in amino acids: CASVGLYYEQYF. DNA for the CDR3: TGTGCCAGCGTCGGACTGTACTACGAGCAGTACTTC.

This chain connects TRBV2 to TRBJ2-7, with 9 bases aligning to TRBD1. The germline V gene has CDR1 SNHLY and CDR2 FYNNEI. The CDR3 sequence is 14 residues long. V dropped 4 bases and J dropped 7; count of bases not matched to a gene: 8. The CDR3 coding sequence is TGTGCCAGCAGTGGCACGGACAGGGGAGGGGAGCAGTACTTC. Translating it yields CASSGTDRGGEQYF.

The rearrangement uses TRBV5-1 and TRBJ2-5, with D perhaps matching TRBD1 (7 bases). V was pared by 4 bases and J by 1 base, with 17 bases between. Germline V CDR1 and CDR2: SGHRS, YFSETQ. The CDR3 is 16 residues long. The CDR3 here is CASSLGGYRGQETQYF. The CDR3 bases are TGCGCCAGCAGCCTCGGAGGGTACAGGGGCCAAGAGACCCAGTACTTC.

The sample holds a few counts of this clone. The chain uses TRBV28 and TRBJ2-6; D remains ambiguous. Germline V gene data show CDR1 as MDHEN and CDR2 as SYDVKM. The ends were cut back, 4 bases at V and 2 bases at J, with 15 bases in the middle. The CDR3 consists of 17 residues. CDR3 residues: CASSSSADWAGANVLTF. The CDR3, as DNA: TGTGCCAGCAGTTCCTCGGCAGACTGGGCTGGGGCCAACGTCCTGACTTTC.

This clone was observed a few times. The CDR3 coding sequence is TGTGCCAGCAGTGGCAACAGGGGAAATCCCTCCTACGAGCAGTACTTC. Residues: CASSGNRGNPSYEQYF. The gene calls are TRBV6-1 and TRBJ2-7, with 7 bases aligning to TRBD1. With 4 bases clipped from V and 0 bases from J, the junction kept 9 bases outside the gene matches. The CDR3 has 16 amino acids. Germline lookup yields CDR1 MNHNS and CDR2 SASEGT.

The CDR3, as DNA: TGTGCCAGCGGACAGGGGTCGGAAAACATTCAGTACTTC. Protein product: CASGQGSENIQYF. The chain joins TRBV6-5 to TRBJ2-4; 9 bases line up with TRBD1. The length of the CDR3 is 13 residues. After removal of 8 bases from V and 5 bases from J, the junction contained 4 bases not matched to a gene. CDR1 is MNHEY and CDR2 is SVGAGI in the germline V gene.

The chain uses TRBV28 and TRBJ1-1; D call uncertain. The V end was cut by 7 bases, the J end by 2 bases, with 11 bases between. CDR1 MDHEN and CDR2 SYDVKM come from the germline V gene. CDR3 length: 13 residues. The CDR3 bases are TGTGCCAGCACCTTACTGACAAACACTGAAGCTTTCTTT. This translates into CASTLLTNTEAFF.

This clone was recorded once. This rearrangement joins TRBV9 to TRBJ2-6; D ambiguous. Germline loops: CDR1 SGDLS, CDR2 YYNGEE. V lost 1 base, J lost 0 bases, and 11 bases lay in between. The CDR3 consists of 17 residues. CDR3 amino acids: CASSVFSGSSGANVLTF. CDR3 nucleotides: TGTGCCAGCAGCGTATTTTCCGGGTCCTCTGGGGCCAACGTCCTGACTTTC.

The chain links TRBV19 to TRBJ2-1; TRBD2 matches 8 bases. Germline CDR1 is LNHDA and CDR2 is SQIVND (reference sequence). V dropped 3 bases and J dropped 4; count of bases not matched to a gene: 2. CDR3 length: 14 amino acids. Here the CDR3 reads CASSIGGGYNEQFF. In DNA, the CDR3 is TGTGCCAGTAGTATCGGGGGGGGTTACAATGAGCAGTTCTTC.

The V call is TRBV19, the J call TRBJ2-7; no definite D call. The CDR3 is made up of 13 amino acids. Germline assignment: CDR1 LNHDA and CDR2 SQIVND (reference sequence). V was shortened by 5 bases and J by 3 bases, with 11 bases between the two germline ends. The DNA for the CDR3 is TGTGCCAGTAGTCCTGCGGCCCTCTACGAGCAGTACTTC. It encodes CASSPAALYEQYF.

The sample holds one count of this clone. The chain is built from TRBV19 and TRBJ1-6, with TRBD1 matching over 8 bases. CDR1 and CDR2 from the germline V gene are LNHDA and SQIVND (reference sequence). This CDR3 has 13 residues. Trimming removed 4 bases from V and 7 bases from J; junction bases left unmatched: 0. The CDR3 reads CASSRQGNSPLHF. CDR3 nucleotides: TGTGCCAGTAGTAGACAGGGGAATTCACCCCTCCACTTT. The variable domain in full, with the rest retrieved from reference TRBV19 and TRBJ1-6, is DGGITQSPKYLFRKEGQNVTLSCEQNLNHDAMYWYRQDPGQGLRLIYYSQIVNDFQKGDIAEGYSVSREKKESFPLTVTSAQKNPTAFYLCASSRQGNSPLHFGNGTRLTVT.

The J gene is TRBJ2-4, the V gene TRBV19; tentatively, D is TRBD1 (6 bases). V was shortened by 5 bases and J by 4 bases, with 12 bases between the two germline ends. The CDR3 length is 14 residues. Germline V CDR1 and CDR2: LNHDA, SQIVND (reference sequence). The DNA for the CDR3 is TGTGCCAGTAGTGTACAGGGTGGTAAAAACATTCAGTACTTC. As protein: CASSVQGGKNIQYF.

This clone came up a few times. The V call is TRBV7-8, the J call TRBJ1-1, with 7 nucleotides matching TRBD1. V trimming: 5 bases; J trimming: 2 bases; junction bases outside the gene matches: 5. This CDR3 has 14 residues. Per the germline V gene, CDR1 is SGHVS and CDR2 is FQNEAQ. Here the CDR3 reads CASSEGQPNTEAFF. CDR3 in DNA: TGTGCCAGCAGCGAGGGACAGCCCAACACTGAAGCTTTCTTT.

The V call is TRBV5-1, the J call TRBJ2-7, with TRBD1 matching over 7 bases. The V and J ends lost 4 bases and 2 bases, in that order; junction bases with no gene match: 9. Germline V gene sequence: CDR1 SGHRS, CDR2 YFSETQ. CDR3 size: 15 residues. The CDR3 nucleotides read TGCGCCAGCAGCCTCGACTTCGGGACAGCCTACGAGCAGTACTTC. Amino acids: CASSLDFGTAYEQYF.

The rearrangement links TRBV7-2 to TRBJ2-1; 12 bases are a match to TRBD2. Germline V CDR1 and CDR2: SGHTA, FQGNSA. J gave up 8 bases and V 2 bases, and 10 bases lay outside the gene matches. CDR3 length: 17 amino acids. The CDR3 sequence is CASSLYAPSGGADEQFF. Here the CDR3 DNA reads TGTGCCAGCAGCTTATATGCTCCTAGCGGGGGGGCAGATGAGCAGTTCTTC.

The V call is TRBV7-2, the J call TRBJ2-4; 7 nucleotides line up with TRBD2. The CDR3 length is 15 residues. With 0 bases clipped from V and 5 bases from J, the junction kept 4 bases outside the gene matches. Germline CDR1 and CDR2: SGHTA and FQGNSA. The CDR3 is CASSLALLAENIQYF. The CDR3 nucleotides are TGTGCCAGCAGCTTAGCATTGCTAGCGGAAAACATTCAGTACTTC.

This chain connects TRBV5-8 to TRBJ2-7; D unclear. CDR1 is SGHTS and CDR2 is YDEGEE in the germline V gene. This CDR3 contains 14 residues. The germline V and J ends were trimmed by 2 bases and 4 bases, with 13 bases remaining between them. The DNA for the CDR3 is TGTGCCAGCAGCTTTGTCCCTAACGGTTACGAGCAGTACTTC. Protein product: CASSFVPNGYEQYF.

The chain combines TRBV28 with TRBJ1-6, with D perhaps TRBD1 (6 bases). The CDR3 spans 16 residues. In germline, CDR1 is MDHEN, CDR2 SYDVKM. V shed 7 bases and J shed 5 bases, with 18 bases lying between them. CDR3 sequence: CASTHYTGSDNSPLHF. The CDR3 DNA reads as TGTGCCAGCACTCATTATACAGGGTCTGATAATTCACCCCTCCACTTT.

This clone was found once. The rearrangement joins TRBV25-1 to TRBJ2-1, with 7 bases lining up with TRBD2. The CDR3 has 15 residues. Germline CDR1 and CDR2: MGHDK and SYGVNS. Losses at the gene ends were 4 bases for V and 9 bases for J; bases not matched to a gene: 12. CDR3 coding DNA: TGTGCCAGCAGTGGGGAGGGGAGTCTTCGCGGTGAGCAGTTCTTC. It specifies CASSGEGSLRGEQFF.

This clone has a single count. This rearrangement joins TRBV27 to TRBJ1-2, with a weak D call TRBD1 (6 bases). The CDR3 spans 12 residues. Looked up from germline, CDR1 is MNHEY and CDR2 is SMNVEV (reference sequence). V was cut by 2 bases and J by 8 bases, with 9 bases left in between. The CDR3 region is CASSLQGQGYTF. The CDR3 coding sequence is TGTGCCAGCAGTTTACAGGGGCAAGGCTACACCTTC.

V usage is TRBV27 and J usage is TRBJ2-3, with TRBD2 as a possible D gene (6 bases). The length of the CDR3 is 11 residues. The germline V and J ends were trimmed by 7 bases and 8 bases, with 10 bases remaining between them. Germline CDR1 MNHEY, CDR2 SMNVEV (reference sequence). The CDR3, as DNA: TGTGCCAGCATCCTGGGGGGTACGCAGTATTTT. This encodes CASILGGTQYF.